This TCR beta chain was captured in a study of blood T cell repertoires in COVID-19. About the study: COVID-19 samples collected from the United States, Italy and Spain covered acute and convalescent phases. PBMCs, B-cell-depleted T cells, or T cells were the source of the cDNA or gDNA that made up the material.

In the source study's methods: Counts of nucleated cells, estimated from reference gene primer amplification, were obtained. TCRdb keeps only in-frame clones here, not all; method: immunoSEQ multiplex PCR. That table gives V, J and clone size, and the DNA gave D and trimming. Among some 230,000 clones listed, about 86% were seen once. The CDR3 has 16 residues. J lost 3 bases, V lost 0 bases, and 3 bases had no gene match. Germline V gives CDR1 SGHNT, CDR2 YENEEA. The chain carries TRBV11-3 and TRBJ2-3, with 10 positions matching TRBD1. Specimen: peripheral blood. The receptor's source is a woman in her 30s who had recovered from COVID-19. CDR3 in amino acids: CASSLDPGQGTDTQYF. The CDR3 DNA sequence: TGTGCCAGCAGCTTAGATCCGGGACAGGGGACAGATACGCAGTATTTT.